This T cell receptor (beta chain) was sequenced during a study of vaccination effects on CD4 cells after COVID-19. Notes on this clone: Its antigen remains unknown.

Germline values: CDR1 SGHDT, CDR2 YYEEEE. This CDR3 comprises 14 residues. The junction had 4 bases not matched to a gene; V was cut back by 3 bases and J by 4 bases. Findings and limits, study-wide: The study had few convalescent patients and no early post-infection timepoints.

Some clones are missing from TCRdb's copy, which holds only in-frame ones; the method was immunoSEQ multiplex PCR. Of roughly 45,000 clones listed, roughly 75% are singletons. Antigen-specific CD4+ T cells were first expanded with viral peptide pools by the ViraFEST assay and only then sequenced. When roughly eleven days of culture had elapsed, CD4+ T cells were isolated. From March to December 2020, the person had a SARS-CoV-2 infection that was confirmed by PCR. The sample consisted of CD4+ T cells from PBMCs cultured with a peptide pool, taken before COVID-19 vaccination. This clonotype was sampled from a human donor who had a prior SARS-CoV-2 infection. The V and J genes are TRBV5-6 and TRBJ1-2, with TRBD1 matching over 9 bases. This CDR3 reads CASSSDRGTYGYTF. Written as DNA, the CDR3 is TGTGCCAGCAGCTCAGACAGGGGGACCTATGGCTACACCTTC.